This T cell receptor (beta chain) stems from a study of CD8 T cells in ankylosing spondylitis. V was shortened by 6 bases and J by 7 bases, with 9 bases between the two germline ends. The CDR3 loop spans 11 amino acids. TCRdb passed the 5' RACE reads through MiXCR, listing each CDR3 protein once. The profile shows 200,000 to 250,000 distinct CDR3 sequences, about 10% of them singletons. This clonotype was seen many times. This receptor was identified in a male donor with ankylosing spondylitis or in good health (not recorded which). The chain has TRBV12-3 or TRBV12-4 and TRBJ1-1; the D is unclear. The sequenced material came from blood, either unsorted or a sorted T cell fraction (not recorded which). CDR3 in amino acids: CASRSGDEAFF. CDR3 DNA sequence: TGTGCCAGCAGAAGCGGGGATGAAGCTTTCTTT.